This TCR beta chain came from a study of T cell repertoires in cytomegalovirus infection. For the study at large: An indication of both CMV infection and matching HLA type came from public TCR beta signatures. Study-wide results and caveats: The cumulative frequency of public TCR beta families distinguished individuals who carried CMV together with the relevant HLA.

TCRdb analysed the reads with MiXCR anew, one entry per CDR3 protein. The data contain around 100,000 distinct CDR3 sequences, approximately 45% of them singletons. In the case of this clonotype: Its antigen remains unidentified.

Germline V gives CDR1 SGHAT, CDR2 FQNNGV. The CDR3 is 15 amino acids. Deletions cut 6 bases from V and 1 base from J, with 15 bases between. The TCR sequence derives from a human donor in good health (CMV status not recorded). Some clones in this sample may be carry-over from other donors' samples. This sample comprised CD8+ T cells from cultured PBMCs, obtained from culture after CMV antigen stimulation. This rearrangement joins TRBV11-2 to TRBJ1-1; maybe TRBD1 (5 bases). CDR3 sequence (DNA): TGTGCCAGCAGTCCTAGGAGGGGACGGAACACTGAAGCTTTCTTT. Protein product: CASSPRRGRNTEAFF.